This T cell receptor (beta chain) was sequenced in a study of response to subunit inactivated influenza vaccine. Study-level results: The study's authors posited that every seasonal influenza vaccination enlists few new T cells.

The CDR3 totals 13 residues. V lost 8 bases and J lost 2, with 11 bases in between. The germline gives CDR1 MNHEY, CDR2 SVGEGT. TCRdb re-derived calls from the RT-PCR reads in MiXCR, one entry per CDR3 protein. The sample has roughly 700,000 distinct CDR3 sequences, roughly 14% seen once; the top ten hold around 7.3%. As concerns this clonotype: Antigen unknown.

The sequencing used PBMCs from blood, collected 14 days before vaccination. The chain has TRBV6-2 or TRBV6-3 and TRBJ2-3; D is unclear. This TCR derives from a man aged 50-60 years who received an inactivated influenza vaccine. CDR3 in DNA: TGTGCCAGCCTCGGAGATTTCACAGATACGCAGTATTTT. Translation: CASLGDFTDTQYF.